The text below deals with one T cell receptor (beta chain). The target antigen is unknown. This entry belongs to a study of beta chain features in type 1 diabetes. Overall study findings and caveats: TCRB CDR3 length was moderately but significantly reduced in all four CD4+ subsets of Type 1 diabetes patients.

This CDR3 contains 12 residues. The germline gives CDR1 SGHNT, CDR2 YENEEA. The ends were cut back, 5 bases at V and 7 bases at J, with 11 bases in the middle. cDNA synthesis used the whole RNA isolate, giving expressed TCRB sequences. Sequenced by immunoSEQ multiplex PCR; TCRdb stores in-frame clones only, minus some. The sample yields fewer than 15,000 clones, less than 80% seen once. The chain has TRBV11-3 and TRBJ1-1; D perhaps matches TRBD1 (5 bases). The receptor comes from a woman aged 18 to 35 with type 1 diabetes. Material: stem cell memory CD4+ T cells from blood. CDR3 DNA sequence: TGTGCCAGCAGCGAACGGCAGGGTGAAGCTTTCTTT. It yields the protein CASSERQGEAFF.